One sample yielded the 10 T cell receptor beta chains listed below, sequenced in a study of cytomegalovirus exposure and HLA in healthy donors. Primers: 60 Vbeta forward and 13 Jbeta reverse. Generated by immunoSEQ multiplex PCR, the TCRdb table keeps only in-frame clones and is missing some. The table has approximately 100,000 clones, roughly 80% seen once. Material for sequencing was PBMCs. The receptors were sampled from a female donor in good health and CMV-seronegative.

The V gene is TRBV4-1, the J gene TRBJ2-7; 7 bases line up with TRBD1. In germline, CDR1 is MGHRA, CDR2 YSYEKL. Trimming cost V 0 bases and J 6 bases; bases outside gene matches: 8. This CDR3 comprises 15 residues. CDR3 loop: CASSQDIGTATEQYF. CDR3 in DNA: TGCGCCAGCAGCCAAGATATCGGGACAGCGACCGAGCAGTACTTC.

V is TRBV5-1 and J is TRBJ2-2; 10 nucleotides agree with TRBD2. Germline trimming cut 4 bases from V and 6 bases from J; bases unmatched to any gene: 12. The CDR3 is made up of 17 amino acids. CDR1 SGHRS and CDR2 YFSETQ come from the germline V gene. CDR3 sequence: CASSVSGTSVIPGELFF. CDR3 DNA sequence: TGCGCCAGCAGCGTATCCGGGACTAGCGTTATCCCCGGGGAGCTGTTTTTT. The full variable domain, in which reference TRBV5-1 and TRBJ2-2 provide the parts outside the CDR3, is KAGVTQTPRYLIKTRGQQVTLSCSPISGHRSVSWYQQTPGQGLQFLFEYFSETQRNKGNFPGRFSGRQFSNSRSEMNVSTLELGDSALYLCASSVSGTSVIPGELFFGEGSRLTVL.

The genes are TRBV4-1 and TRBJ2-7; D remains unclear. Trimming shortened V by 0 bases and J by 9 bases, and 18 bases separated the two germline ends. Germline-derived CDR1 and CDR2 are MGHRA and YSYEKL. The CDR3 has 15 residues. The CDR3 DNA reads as TGCGCCAGCAGCCAAGATTCGGAGACTCCCCCGGGGCAGTACTTC. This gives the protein CASSQDSETPPGQYF.

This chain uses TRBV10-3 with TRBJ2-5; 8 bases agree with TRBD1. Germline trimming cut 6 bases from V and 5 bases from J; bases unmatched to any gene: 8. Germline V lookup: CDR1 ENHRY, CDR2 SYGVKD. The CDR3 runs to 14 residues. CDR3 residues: CAIRGQGVRETQYF. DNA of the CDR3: TGTGCCATCAGAGGACAGGGTGTGAGGGAGACCCAGTACTTC.

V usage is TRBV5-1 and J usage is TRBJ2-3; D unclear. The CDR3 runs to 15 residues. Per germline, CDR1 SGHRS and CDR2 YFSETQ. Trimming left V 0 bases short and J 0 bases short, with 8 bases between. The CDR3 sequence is CASSLDVQSTDTQYF. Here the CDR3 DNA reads TGCGCCAGCAGCTTGGATGTCCAGAGCACAGATACGCAGTATTTT.

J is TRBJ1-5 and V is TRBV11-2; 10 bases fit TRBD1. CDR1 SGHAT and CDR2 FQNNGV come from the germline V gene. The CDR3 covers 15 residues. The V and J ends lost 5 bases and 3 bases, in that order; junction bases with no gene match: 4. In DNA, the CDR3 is TGTGCCAGCAGCGTGACAGGGGGCCTCAATCAGCCCCAGCATTTT. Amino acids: CASSVTGGLNQPQHF.

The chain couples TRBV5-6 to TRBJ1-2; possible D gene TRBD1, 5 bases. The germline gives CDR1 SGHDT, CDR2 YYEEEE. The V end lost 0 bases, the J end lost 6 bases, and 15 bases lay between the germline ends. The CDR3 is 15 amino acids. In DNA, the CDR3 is TGTGCCAGCAGCTTGGTTAGCAGGGCTGAAAATGGCTACACCTTC. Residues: CASSLVSRAENGYTF.

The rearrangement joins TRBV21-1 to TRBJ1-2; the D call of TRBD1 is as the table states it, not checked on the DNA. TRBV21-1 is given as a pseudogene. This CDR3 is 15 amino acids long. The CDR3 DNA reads TGTGCCAGCAGCAAAAACAGGACAGGATGGTTCGGCTACACCTTC. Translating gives CASSKNRTGWFGYTF.

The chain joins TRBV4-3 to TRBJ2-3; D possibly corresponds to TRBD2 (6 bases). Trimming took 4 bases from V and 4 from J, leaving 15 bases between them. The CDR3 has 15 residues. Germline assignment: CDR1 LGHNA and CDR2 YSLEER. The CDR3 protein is CASSPGPAGADTQYF. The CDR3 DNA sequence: TGCGCCAGCAGCCCGGGGCCAGCGGGCGCAGATACGCAGTATTTT.

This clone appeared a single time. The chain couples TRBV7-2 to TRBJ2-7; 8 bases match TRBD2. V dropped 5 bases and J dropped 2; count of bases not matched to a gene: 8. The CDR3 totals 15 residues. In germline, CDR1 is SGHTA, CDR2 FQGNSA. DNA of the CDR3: TGTGCCAGCAGCGGCCTGGCGGGGGGCCCCTACGAGCAGTACTTC. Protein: CASSGLAGGPYEQYF.